This T cell receptor beta chain emerged from a study of Graves' ophthalmopathy and Graves' hyperthyroidism. About the study: Researchers obtained peripheral blood at initial diagnosis, before any treatment had begun. Study-level results: For separating ophthalmopathy from stable hyperthyroidism, a 13-signature model gave almost 90% sensitivity and about 82% specificity.

RNA transcripts were the template, and TCR beta CDR3 regions were amplified from them. RT-PCR with HTBI primers came first, then second-round multiplex PCR. TCRdb ran MiXCR on the multiplex PCR reads and lists one entry per CDR3 protein. The data show 400,000 to 450,000 distinct CDR3 sequences, around a fifth seen once. Stable hyperthyroidism meant no progression to ophthalmopathy within 18 months of follow-up. It was from about 10 ml of fresh peripheral blood that the PBMCs came. For this clonotype: The antigen remains undetermined.

Trimming took 4 bases from V and 5 from J, leaving 15 bases between them. This CDR3 is 14 amino acids long. Germline loops: CDR1 MNHNS, CDR2 SASEGT. This sequence joins TRBV6-1 and TRBJ2-7, with D possibly being TRBD2 (5 bases). The specimen was peripheral blood. This TCR derives from a woman between 18 and 29 years old with stable Graves' hyperthyroidism. The CDR3 protein is CASSVREIHHEQYF. In DNA form, the CDR3 reads TGTGCCAGCAGTGTTAGGGAGATTCACCACGAGCAGTACTTC.